The subject of this entry is one T cell receptor (beta chain). This sample was taken from a study of identical twins. MiXCR, applied by TCRdb to the 5' RACE reads, yields one record per CDR3 protein. Of fewer than 500,000 distinct CDR3 sequences in the sample, more than 13% were seen once. CDR3 length equals 15 residues. Germline V lookup: CDR1 KGHDR, CDR2 SFDVKD. Trimming removed 1 base at V and 8 bases at J, with 14 bases between. These records were also assigned to another study, of yellow fever vaccine responses in identical twins.

The gene calls are TRBV24-1 and TRBJ2-1; D perhaps matches TRBD1 (6 bases). The sequence derives from a woman between 18 and 30 years old in good health. The specimen was CD4+ T cells sorted from blood. The DNA of the CDR3 is TGTGCCACCAGTGATTTTCCTTCTCAGGGGTATGAGCAGTTCTTC. Its protein product is CATSDFPSQGYEQFF.